A single sample gave rise to the 9 T cell receptor beta chains below, sequenced in a study of T cell changes during pregnancy in multiple sclerosis (dated by TCRdb to the late 2010s). Receptors were amplified or captured by the immunoSEQ multiplex PCR assay. The source is immuneACCESS, and TCRdb retained only in-frame sequences with V and J called. Part of the clones is not carried over; for the studies checked, unresolved V genes explain less than half of this, and the remainder is unexplained. The sample table shows 65,000 to 85,000 clones, and about 89% are seen once. The ten largest clones take up roughly 1.4% of the sample. The material was peripheral blood, obtained in the second trimester of pregnancy. The receptors originated from a female donor with multiple sclerosis, enrolled in a pregnancy study.

The rearrangement joins TRBV21-1 to TRBJ1-2; TRBD1 reflects the table's D call only, with no check against the DNA. TRBV21-1 is listed as a pseudogene. This CDR3 comprises 14 residues. Here the CDR3 DNA reads TGTGCCAGCAGTAAAGCGTCACAGGGTCATAACTACACCTTC. The encoded protein is CASSKASQGHNYTF.

A single count supports this clone. The gene calls are TRBV6-6 and TRBJ1-1; D perhaps matches TRBD1 (6 bases). Trimming removed 8 bases at V and 1 base at J, with 14 bases between. This CDR3 spans 14 amino acids. Germline CDR1 MNHNY, CDR2 SVGAGI (reference sequence). The CDR3 reads CASLKGEGNTEAFF. CDR3 DNA: TGTGCCAGCCTCAAGGGGGAGGGGAACACTGAAGCTTTCTTT.

CDR3 region: CASSDRLAGNNEQFF. The CDR3 DNA reads as TGCGCCAGCAGCGATCGACTAGCGGGGAACAATGAGCAGTTCTTC. The chain links TRBV5-1 to TRBJ2-1; the match to TRBD2 covers 11 bases. The CDR3 loop spans 15 amino acids. Per the germline V gene, CDR1 is SGHRS and CDR2 is YFSETQ. Trimming took 4 bases from V and 5 from J; bases not matched to a gene: 5.

The gene calls are TRBV7-9 and TRBJ2-1; TRBD2 is a possible D gene (5 bases). This CDR3 region has 14 residues. V was trimmed by 7 bases and J by 0 bases, leaving 10 bases between them. CDR1 is SEHNR and CDR2 is FQNEAQ in the germline V gene (reference sequence). CDR3 nucleotides: TGTGCCAGCATATCGGGGAGCTCCTACAATGAGCAGTTCTTC. Translated, it gives CASISGSSYNEQFF.

The V call is TRBV21-1, the J call TRBJ1-4. TRBV21-1 has pseudogene status. This CDR3 region has 13 residues. CDR3 in DNA: TGTGCCAGCAGCCGGGAAGACCGGGAAAAACTGTTTTTT. Translated, it gives CASSREDREKLFF.

The V call is TRBV27, the J call TRBJ1-5, with D tentatively TRBD1 (6 bases). The V gene lost 4 bases and the J gene lost 4 bases, with 8 bases spanning the gap. CDR3 length: 13 residues. The germline V gene encodes CDR1 MNHEY and CDR2 SMNVEV (reference sequence). The CDR3 region is CASSYQGNQPQHF. In nucleotides, the CDR3 is TGTGCCAGCAGTTATCAGGGGAATCAGCCCCAGCATTTT.

The V and J genes are TRBV19 and TRBJ2-5; 8 positions agree with TRBD2. This CDR3 contains 15 residues. With 4 bases clipped from V and 2 bases from J, the junction kept 6 bases outside the gene matches. CDR1 is LNHDA and CDR2 is SQIVND in the germline V gene (reference sequence). CDR3 sequence reads: CASSSRGGSQETQYF. CDR3 DNA: TGTGCCAGTAGTAGTCGGGGGGGCTCACAAGAGACCCAGTACTTC.

The J gene is TRBJ1-1, the V gene TRBV4-2; a weak D match, TRBD1 (5 bases). Germline V lookup: CDR1 LGHNA, CDR2 YNFKEQ. This CDR3 contains 14 residues. With 1 base removed from V and 1 base from J, the gap between germline ends came to 7 bases. CDR3 protein: CASSQVGQNTEAFF. CDR3 sequence (DNA): TGTGCCAGCAGCCAAGTGGGGCAGAACACTGAAGCTTTCTTT.

The rearrangement links TRBV27 to TRBJ1-2; no clear D gene. Trimming removed 5 bases at V and 4 bases at J, with 14 bases between. Germline V gene data show CDR1 as MNHEY and CDR2 as SMNVEV (reference sequence). The CDR3 totals 14 residues. The CDR3 is CASSPSGQVYGYTF. The CDR3 bases are TGTGCCAGCAGTCCCTCAGGTCAGGTCTATGGCTACACCTTC.